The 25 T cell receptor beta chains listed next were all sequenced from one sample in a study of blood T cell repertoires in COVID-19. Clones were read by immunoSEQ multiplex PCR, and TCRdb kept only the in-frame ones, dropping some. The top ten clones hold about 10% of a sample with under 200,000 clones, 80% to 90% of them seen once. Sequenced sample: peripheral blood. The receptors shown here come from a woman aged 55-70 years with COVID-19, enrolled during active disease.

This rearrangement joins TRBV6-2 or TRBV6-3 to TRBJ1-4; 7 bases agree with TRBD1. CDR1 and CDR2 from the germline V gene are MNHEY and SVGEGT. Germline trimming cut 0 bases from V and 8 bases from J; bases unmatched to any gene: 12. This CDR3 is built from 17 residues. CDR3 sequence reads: CASSYSQGPGTAEKLFF. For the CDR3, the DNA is TGTGCCAGCAGTTACTCGCAGGGGCCTGGGACAGCCGAAAAACTGTTTTTT.

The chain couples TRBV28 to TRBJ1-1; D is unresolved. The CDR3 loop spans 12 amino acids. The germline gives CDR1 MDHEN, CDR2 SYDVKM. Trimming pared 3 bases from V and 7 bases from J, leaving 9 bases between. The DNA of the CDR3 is TGTGCCAGCAGTTTCCTTACATATGAAGCTTTCTTT. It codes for CASSFLTYEAFF. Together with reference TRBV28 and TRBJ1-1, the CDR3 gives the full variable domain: DVKVTQSSRYLVKRTGEKVFLECVQDMDHENMFWYRQDPGLGLRLIYFSYDVKMKEKGDIPEGYSVSREKKERFSLILESASTNQTSMYLCASSFLTYEAFFGQGTRLTVV.

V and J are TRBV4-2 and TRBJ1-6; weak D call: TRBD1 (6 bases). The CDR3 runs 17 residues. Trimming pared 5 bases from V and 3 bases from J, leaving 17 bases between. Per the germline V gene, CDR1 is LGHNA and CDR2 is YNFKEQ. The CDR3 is CASSTAEGVDYNSPLHF. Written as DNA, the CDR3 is TGTGCCAGCAGCACGGCAGAGGGGGTCGACTATAATTCACCCCTCCACTTT.

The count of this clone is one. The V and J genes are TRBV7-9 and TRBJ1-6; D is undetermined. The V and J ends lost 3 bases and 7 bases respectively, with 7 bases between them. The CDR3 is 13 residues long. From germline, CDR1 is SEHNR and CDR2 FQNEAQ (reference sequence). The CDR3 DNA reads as TGTGCCAGCAGCTTGGGAGAGAATTCACCCCTCCACTTT. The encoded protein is CASSLGENSPLHF. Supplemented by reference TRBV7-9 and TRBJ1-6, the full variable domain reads DTGVSQNPRHKITKRGQNVTFRCDPISEHNRLYWYRQTLGQGPEFLTYFQNEAQLEKSRLLSDRFSAERPKGSFSTLEIQRTEQGDSAMYLCASSLGENSPLHFGNGTRLTVT.

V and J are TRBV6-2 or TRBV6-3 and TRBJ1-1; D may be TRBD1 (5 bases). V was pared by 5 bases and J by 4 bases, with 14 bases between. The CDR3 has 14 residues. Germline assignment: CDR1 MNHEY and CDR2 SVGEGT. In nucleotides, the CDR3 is TGTGCCAGCAGTCTCCCTCGGACACTCACTGAAGCTTTCTTT. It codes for CASSLPRTLTEAFF.

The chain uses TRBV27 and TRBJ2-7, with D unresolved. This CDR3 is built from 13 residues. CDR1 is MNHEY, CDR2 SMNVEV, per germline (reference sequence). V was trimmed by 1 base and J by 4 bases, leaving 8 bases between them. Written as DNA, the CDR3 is TGTGCCAGCAGTTTATTACAGTCATACGAGCAGTACTTC. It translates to CASSLLQSYEQYF.

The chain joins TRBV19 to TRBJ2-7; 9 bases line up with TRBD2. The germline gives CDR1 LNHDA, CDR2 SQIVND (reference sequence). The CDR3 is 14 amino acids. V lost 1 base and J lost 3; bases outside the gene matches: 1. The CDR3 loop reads CASSIGAGGYEQYF. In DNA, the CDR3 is TGTGCCAGTAGTATAGGAGCGGGAGGCTACGAGCAGTACTTC.

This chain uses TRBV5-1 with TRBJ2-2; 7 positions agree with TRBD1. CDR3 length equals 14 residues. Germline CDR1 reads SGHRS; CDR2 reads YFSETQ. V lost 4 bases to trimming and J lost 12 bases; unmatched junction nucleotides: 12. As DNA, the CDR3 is TGCGCCAGCAGCCCCGGGACAGAAGGGGTTAAGCTGTTTTTT. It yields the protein CASSPGTEGVKLFF.

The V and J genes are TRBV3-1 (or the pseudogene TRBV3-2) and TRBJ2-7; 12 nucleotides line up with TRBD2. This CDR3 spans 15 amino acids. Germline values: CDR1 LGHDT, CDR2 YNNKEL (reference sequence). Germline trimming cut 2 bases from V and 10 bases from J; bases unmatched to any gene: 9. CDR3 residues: CASSQLGTSGFDQYF. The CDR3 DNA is TGTGCCAGCAGCCAACTCGGGACTAGCGGGTTTGATCAGTACTTC.

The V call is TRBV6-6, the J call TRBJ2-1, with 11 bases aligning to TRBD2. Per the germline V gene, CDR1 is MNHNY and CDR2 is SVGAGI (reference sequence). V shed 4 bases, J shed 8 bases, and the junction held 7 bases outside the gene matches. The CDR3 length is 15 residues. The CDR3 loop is CASSLAGGRFDEQFF. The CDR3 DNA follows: TGTGCCAGCAGTTTAGCGGGAGGGAGGTTCGATGAGCAGTTCTTC.

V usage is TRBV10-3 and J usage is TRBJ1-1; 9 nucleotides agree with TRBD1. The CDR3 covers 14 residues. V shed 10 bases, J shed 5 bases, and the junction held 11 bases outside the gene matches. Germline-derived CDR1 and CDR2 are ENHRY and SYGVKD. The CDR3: CATRVTGGWTEAFF. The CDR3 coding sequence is TGTGCCACTCGGGTGACAGGGGGATGGACTGAAGCTTTCTTT.

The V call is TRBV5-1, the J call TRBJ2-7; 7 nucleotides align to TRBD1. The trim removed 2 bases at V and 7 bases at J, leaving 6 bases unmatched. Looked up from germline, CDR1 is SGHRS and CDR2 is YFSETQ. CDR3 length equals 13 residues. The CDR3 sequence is CASSFGPQGEQYF. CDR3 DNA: TGCGCCAGCAGCTTTGGCCCACAGGGGGAGCAGTACTTC.

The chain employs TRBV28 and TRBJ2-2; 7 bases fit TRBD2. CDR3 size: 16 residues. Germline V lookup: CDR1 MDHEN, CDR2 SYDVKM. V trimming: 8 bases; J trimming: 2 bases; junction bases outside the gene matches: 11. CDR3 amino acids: CASSGPAGANTGELFF. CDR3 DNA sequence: TGTGCCAGCTCCGGACCGGCGGGAGCAAACACCGGGGAGCTGTTTTTT. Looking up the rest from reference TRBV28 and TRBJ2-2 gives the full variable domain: DVKVTQSSRYLVKRTGEKVFLECVQDMDHENMFWYRQDPGLGLRLIYFSYDVKMKEKGDIPEGYSVSREKKERFSLILESASTNQTSMYLCASSGPAGANTGELFFGEGSRLTVL.

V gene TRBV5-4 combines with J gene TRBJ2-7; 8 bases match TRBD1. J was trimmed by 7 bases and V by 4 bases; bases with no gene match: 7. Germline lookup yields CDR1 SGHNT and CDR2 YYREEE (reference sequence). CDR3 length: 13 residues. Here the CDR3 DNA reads TGTGCCAGCAGCCCCAGGACAGGGAGAGAGCAGTACTTC. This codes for CASSPRTGREQYF.

The DNA of the CDR3 is TGTGCCAGCAGCTTAGTGGCAGGGCCTTCCTACGAGCAGTACTTC. Its protein is CASSLVAGPSYEQYF. The chain links TRBV11-3 to TRBJ2-7; D is perhaps TRBD1 (5 bases). The CDR3 runs 15 residues. Trimming stripped 1 base from V and 1 base from J, with 11 bases between. Per germline, CDR1 SGHNT and CDR2 YENEEA. Combining the CDR3 with reference TRBV11-3 and TRBJ2-7 gives the whole variable domain EAGVVQSPRYKIIEKKQPVAFWCNPISGHNTLYWYLQNLGQGPELLIRYENEEAVDDSQLPKDRFSAERLKGVDSTLKIQPAELGDSAVYLCASSLVAGPSYEQYFGPGTRLTVT.

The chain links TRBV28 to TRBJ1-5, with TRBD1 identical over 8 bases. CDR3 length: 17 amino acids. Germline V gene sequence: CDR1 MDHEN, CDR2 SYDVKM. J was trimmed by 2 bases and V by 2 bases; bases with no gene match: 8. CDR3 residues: CASSLHRGQAGNQPQHF. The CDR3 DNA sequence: TGTGCCAGCAGTTTACACCGGGGACAGGCGGGCAATCAGCCCCAGCATTTT.

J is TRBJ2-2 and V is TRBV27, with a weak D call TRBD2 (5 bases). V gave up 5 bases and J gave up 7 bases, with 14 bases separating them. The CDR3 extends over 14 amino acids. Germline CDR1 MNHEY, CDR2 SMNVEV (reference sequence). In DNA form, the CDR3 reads TGTGCCAGCAGTGATTGGGAGACCGTCGGGGAGCTGTTTTTT. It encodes CASSDWETVGELFF.

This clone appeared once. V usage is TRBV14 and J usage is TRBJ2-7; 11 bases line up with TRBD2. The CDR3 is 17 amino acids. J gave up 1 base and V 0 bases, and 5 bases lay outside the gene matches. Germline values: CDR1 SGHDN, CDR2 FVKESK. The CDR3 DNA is TGTGCCAGCAGCCAAGATAGCCCTAGCGGGAGGTCCTACGAGCAGTACTTC. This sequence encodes CASSQDSPSGRSYEQYF.

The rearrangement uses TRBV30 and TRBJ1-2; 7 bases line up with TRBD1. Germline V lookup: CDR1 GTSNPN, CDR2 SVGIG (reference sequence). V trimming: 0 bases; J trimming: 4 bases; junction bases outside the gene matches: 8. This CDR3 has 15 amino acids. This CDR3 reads CAWSVLGGQVYGYTF. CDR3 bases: TGTGCCTGGAGTGTACTGGGTGGACAGGTCTATGGCTACACCTTC.

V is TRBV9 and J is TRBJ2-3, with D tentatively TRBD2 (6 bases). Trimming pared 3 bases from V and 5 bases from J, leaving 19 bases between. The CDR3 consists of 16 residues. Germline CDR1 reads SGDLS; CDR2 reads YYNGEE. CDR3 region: CASSDGGLSAGDTQYF. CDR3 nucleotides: TGTGCCAGCAGCGACGGGGGACTCTCGGCGGGAGATACGCAGTATTTT.

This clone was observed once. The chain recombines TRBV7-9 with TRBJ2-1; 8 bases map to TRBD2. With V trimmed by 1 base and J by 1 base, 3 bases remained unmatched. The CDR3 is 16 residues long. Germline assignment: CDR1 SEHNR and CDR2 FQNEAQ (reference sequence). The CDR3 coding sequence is TGTGCCAGCAGCTTAGACGGGACTAGGTCCTACAATGAGCAGTTCTTC. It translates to CASSLDGTRSYNEQFF.

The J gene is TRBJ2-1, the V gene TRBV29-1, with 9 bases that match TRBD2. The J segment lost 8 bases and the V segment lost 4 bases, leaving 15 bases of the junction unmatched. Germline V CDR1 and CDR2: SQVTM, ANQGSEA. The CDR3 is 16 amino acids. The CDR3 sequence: CSVGSLAGRHNDEQFF. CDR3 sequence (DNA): TGCAGCGTTGGGTCGCTAGCGGGACGACATAACGATGAGCAGTTCTTC.

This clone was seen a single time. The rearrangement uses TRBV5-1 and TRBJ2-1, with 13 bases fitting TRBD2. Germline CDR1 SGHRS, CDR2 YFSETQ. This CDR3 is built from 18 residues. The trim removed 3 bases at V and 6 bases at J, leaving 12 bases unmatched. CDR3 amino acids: CASSSALRTSGSLNEQFF. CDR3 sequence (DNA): TGCGCCAGCAGCTCCGCCCTCCGGACTAGCGGGAGTCTCAATGAGCAGTTCTTC.

CDR3: CASSLERGYSPLHF. The CDR3 bases are TGTGCCAGCAGCTTAGAAAGGGGGTATTCACCCCTCCACTTT. The J gene is TRBJ1-6, the V gene TRBV5-4, with a possible D match to TRBD1 (6 bases). This CDR3 is 14 amino acids long. V shed 2 bases and J shed 8 bases, with 11 bases lying between them. The germline V gene encodes CDR1 SGHNT and CDR2 YYREEE (reference sequence).

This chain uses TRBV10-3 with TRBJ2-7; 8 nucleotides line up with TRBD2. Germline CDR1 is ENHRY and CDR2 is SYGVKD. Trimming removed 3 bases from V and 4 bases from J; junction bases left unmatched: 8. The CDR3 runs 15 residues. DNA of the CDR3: TGTGCCATCAGTGAAGGGGTAGCGGGACTATACGAGCAGTACTTC. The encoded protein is CAISEGVAGLYEQYF.